This TCR beta chain was captured in a study of T cell responses to AZD1222 COVID-19 vaccine (dated by TCRdb to the early 2020s). Study-wide context: A total of over 230 trial participants underwent TCR sequencing, of whom 200 to 220 had received two doses of AZD1222 and about 26 had received two doses of the MenACWY control vaccine. Trial participants were enrolled by age into 18-55, 56-69 and 70-plus year subgroups, with approximately 150, 30 and 60 TCR-sequenced participants respectively.

Beyond this particular receptor, the publication reports: Conclusions about previously exposed vaccinees were limited because only six AZD1222 recipients were SARS-CoV-2 seropositive at baseline. Reportedly, close to half of the unique spike-specific TCRs recognized epitopes lying outside the regions that are mutated in the B.1.351 and B.1.1.7 variants. Most participants were white British and females outnumbered males, and the authors suggested that clonal diversity may have been underestimated. Because no day 14 peak-response samples were available, the repertoires could be characterized only after the peak T cell response. CD4 TCRs associated with the vaccine covered the entire spike protein, and the dominant responses were in regions 160-218 and 743-854. In the small 56-69-year group, the increase in depth fell short of significance, most likely because of low power. After two AZD1222 doses, spike-specific TCR breadth and depth were significantly higher than at day 0 and than in MenACWY recipients.

The CDR3 regions of human TCRbeta chains were analyzed by immunosequencing. The source study handled its data this way. TCRs in the repertoires were matched against a reference library of SARS-CoV-2-specific TCRs that had been generated with the MIRA antigen-specificity platform. Breadth meant the fraction of unique TCRs that were SARS-CoV-2-associated, whereas depth meant the fraction of total T cells that were SARS-CoV-2-associated. Using the MIRA data, each spike-specific TCR was mapped to the spike region that the TCR reacts to and placed in a CD4 or CD8 class. Log10-transformed breadth and depth values were compared by one-way ANOVA with Sidak's multiple comparisons tests. Here the immuneACCESS table is served through TCRdb, limited to in-frame sequences with V and J called. Missing clones are a known gap in these copies; in checked studies unresolved V genes cover under half, and the rest lacks a known reason. That table gives V, J and clone size, and the DNA gave D and trimming. The sample profile shows tens of thousands of clones; approximately 89% of them were found once. The biggest ten clones account for about 5% of the sample.

As concerns this clone: Its antigen target is currently unknown. No base-level quality is on record; no much larger clone is a single base apart.

Trimming removed 7 bases from V and 9 bases from J; the gene matches leave 11 bases unexplained. The germline V gene gives CDR1 as SNHLY and CDR2 as FYNNEI. The CDR3, from cysteine to phenylalanine, totals 16 residues. Only the CDR3 portion is preserved as DNA: 48 bases, with reading frame beginning at the first base. Explained via the paper, the time point label denotes: about 28 days (+/-7) after the second vaccine dose. AZD1222 recipients with second doses at about 4 weeks or about 12 weeks were pooled, because spike-specific TCR depth and breadth did not differ between schedules. Samples from vaccinated people were obtained from the UK trials COV001 and COV002, which included a single-blind randomized controlled phase 2/3 trial of AZD1222 (ChAdOx1 nCoV-19) in healthy adults. Trial participant PBMC samples were collected at day 0 and day 28 after the second dose for TCRbeta chain sequencing.

The source is an adult who received the AZD1222 COVID-19 vaccine. The specimen comprised peripheral blood, sampled 28 days after the second AZD1222 dose. The receptor chain draws on TRBV2 and TRBJ2-1, with 14 middle bases fitting TRBD2. CDR3 region: CASKHRLAGGRVEQFF. At the DNA level, the sequence is TGTGCCAGCAAGCACAGACTAGCGGGGGGGCGAGTTGAGCAGTTCTTC.